This TCR beta chain was captured by sequencing in a study of blood T cell repertoires in COVID-19. Study in general: Both acute and convalescent COVID-19 samples were obtained from the United States, Italy and Spain. Sources were T cells, B-cell-depleted T cells, or PBMCs; the material itself was cDNA or gDNA.

V lost 2 bases, J lost 6 bases, and 11 bases stayed unmatched. The germline gives CDR1 MNHEY, CDR2 SVGEGT. The CDR3 covers 16 residues. Per the study methods: Amplification from reference gene primers served as the basis for estimated nucleated cell counts. The protocol was immunoSEQ multiplex PCR, while the TCRdb copy is restricted to in-frame clones and leaves out a portion. V and J calls and clone size are as listed in that table; D and trimming were resolved from the DNA. Found here are some 150,000 clones, about 85% of them singletons; the top ten hold under 3%. The gene calls are TRBV6-2 or TRBV6-3 and TRBJ1-1, with TRBD1 matching over 8 bases. Sequencing was done on a sample of peripheral blood. This clonotype was sampled from a woman in her thirties or forties with active or convalescent COVID-19. The CDR3 here is CASSYASDRVGPEAFF. The CDR3 bases are TGTGCCAGCAGTTACGCTTCGGACAGGGTCGGACCTGAAGCTTTCTTT.